The T cell receptor beta chain described here comes from a study of blood T cell repertoires in COVID-19. In the study overall: The samples span acute and convalescent COVID-19 from the United States, Italy and Spain. T cells, B-cell-depleted T cells, or PBMCs provided the cDNA or gDNA that served as material.

Source study methods: Cell counts per sample came from amplifying reference gene primers. The data were produced by immunoSEQ multiplex PCR, yet TCRdb's version contains in-frame clones alone and is incomplete. V and J calls and clone size are copied from that table; D and trimming were computed from the DNA. The data show around 200,000 clones, 70% to 90% seen once. The sequenced sample consisted of peripheral blood. This clonotype was sampled from a woman younger than 30 who had recovered from COVID-19.

The CDR3 DNA sequence: TGTGCCAGCAGTGACACAGGGAAAGTGGAAAGGCTAGGTGGCTACACCTTC. Translation: CASSDTGKVERLGGYTF. The chain combines TRBV6-4 with TRBJ1-2; TRBD1 might be the D (6 bases). CDR3 length: 17 residues. The germline V gene encodes CDR1 MRHNA and CDR2 SNTAGT. The V end was cut by 2 bases, the J end by 7 bases, with 23 bases between.